The present TCR beta chain was sequenced within a study of cytomegalovirus exposure and HLA in healthy donors. In the PCR, 60 Vbeta and 13 Jbeta primers were used. TCRdb keeps only in-frame clones here, not all; method: immunoSEQ multiplex PCR. The repertoire holds 100,000 or so clones, with under 80% as singletons. The sequenced sample consisted of PBMCs. This clonotype was sampled from a woman aged 40-49 years in good health and CMV-seropositive.

The CDR3 nucleotides read TGTGCCAGCAGCCTCCTAAACACTGAAGCTTTCTTT. Translating gives CASSLLNTEAFF. V usage is TRBV14 and J usage is TRBJ1-1; D ambiguous. The germline CDR1 and CDR2 sequences are SGHDN and FVKESK. This CDR3 contains 12 residues. V was clipped by 4 bases and J by 2 bases, with 5 bases between them.